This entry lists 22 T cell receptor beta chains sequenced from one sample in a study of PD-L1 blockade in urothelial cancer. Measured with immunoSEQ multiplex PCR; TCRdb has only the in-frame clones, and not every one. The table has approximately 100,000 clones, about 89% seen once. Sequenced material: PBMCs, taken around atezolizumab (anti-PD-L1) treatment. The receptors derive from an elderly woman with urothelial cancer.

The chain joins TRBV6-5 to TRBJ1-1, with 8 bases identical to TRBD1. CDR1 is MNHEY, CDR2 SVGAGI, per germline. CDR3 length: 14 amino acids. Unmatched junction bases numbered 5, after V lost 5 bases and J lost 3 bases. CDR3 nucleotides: TGTGCCAGCAGTCCCTGGACAGGGCACACTGAAGCTTTCTTT. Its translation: CASSPWTGHTEAFF.

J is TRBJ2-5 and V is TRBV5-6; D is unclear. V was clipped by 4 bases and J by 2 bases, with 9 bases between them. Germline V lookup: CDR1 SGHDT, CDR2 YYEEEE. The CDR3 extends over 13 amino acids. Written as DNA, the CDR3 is TGTGCCAGCAGCACCCCAGGACAAGAGACCCAGTACTTC. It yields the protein CASSTPGQETQYF.

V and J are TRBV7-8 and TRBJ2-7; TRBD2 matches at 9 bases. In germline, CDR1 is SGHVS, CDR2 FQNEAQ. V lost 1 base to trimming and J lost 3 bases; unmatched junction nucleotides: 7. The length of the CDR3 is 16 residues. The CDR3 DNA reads TGTGCCAGCAGCTTAGGGGGGGTAGCGGGGGACTACGAGCAGTACTTC. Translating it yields CASSLGGVAGDYEQYF.

DNA for the CDR3: TGTGCAAGTCGCTTTAGGCCGGGACAGCCGAAAGAGACCCAGTACTTC. Translating it yields CASRFRPGQPKETQYF. The J gene is TRBJ2-5, the V gene TRBV12-2; no check of the table's D call, TRBD1, against the DNA was made. TRBV12-2 is labeled a pseudogene. The CDR3 runs 16 residues.

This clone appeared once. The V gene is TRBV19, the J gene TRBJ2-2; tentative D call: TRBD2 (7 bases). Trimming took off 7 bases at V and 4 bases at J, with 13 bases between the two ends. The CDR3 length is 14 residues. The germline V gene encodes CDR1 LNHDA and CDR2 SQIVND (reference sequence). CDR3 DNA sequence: TGTGCCAGTACATCGGGGGGCGGCACCGGGGAGCTGTTTTTT. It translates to CASTSGGGTGELFF.

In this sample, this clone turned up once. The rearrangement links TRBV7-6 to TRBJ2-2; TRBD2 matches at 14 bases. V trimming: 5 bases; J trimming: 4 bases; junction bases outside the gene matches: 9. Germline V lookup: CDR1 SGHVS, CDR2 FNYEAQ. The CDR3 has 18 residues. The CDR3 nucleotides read TGTGCCAGCAGCCCCCCGCGACTAGCGGGAGGGCCCACCGGGGAGCTGTTTTTT. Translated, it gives CASSPPRLAGGPTGELFF.

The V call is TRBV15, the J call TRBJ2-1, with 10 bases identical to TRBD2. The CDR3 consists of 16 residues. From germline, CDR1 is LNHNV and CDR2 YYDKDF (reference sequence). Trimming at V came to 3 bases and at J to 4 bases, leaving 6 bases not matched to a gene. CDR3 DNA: TGTGCCACCAGCAGCGAGCTAGCGGGAGTATACAATGAGCAGTTCTTC. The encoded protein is CATSSELAGVYNEQFF.

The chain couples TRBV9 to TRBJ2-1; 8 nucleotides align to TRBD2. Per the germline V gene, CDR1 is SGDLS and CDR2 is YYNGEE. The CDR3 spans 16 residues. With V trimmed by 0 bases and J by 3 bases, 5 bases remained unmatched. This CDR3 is CASSVGGSGDYNEQFF. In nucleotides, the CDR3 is TGTGCCAGCAGCGTAGGCGGTAGCGGGGACTACAATGAGCAGTTCTTC.

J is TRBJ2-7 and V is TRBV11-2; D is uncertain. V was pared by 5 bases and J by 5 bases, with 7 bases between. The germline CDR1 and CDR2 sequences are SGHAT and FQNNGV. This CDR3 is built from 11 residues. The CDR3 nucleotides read TGTGCCAGCAGCCAATTCCACGAGCAGTACTTC. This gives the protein CASSQFHEQYF.

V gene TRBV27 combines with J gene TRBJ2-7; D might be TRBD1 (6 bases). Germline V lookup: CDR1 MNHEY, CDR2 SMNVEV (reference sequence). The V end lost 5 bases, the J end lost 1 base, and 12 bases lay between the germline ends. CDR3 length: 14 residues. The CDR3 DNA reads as TGTGCCAGCAGTGTCCGGGACACTTCCTACGAGCAGTACTTC. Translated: CASSVRDTSYEQYF.

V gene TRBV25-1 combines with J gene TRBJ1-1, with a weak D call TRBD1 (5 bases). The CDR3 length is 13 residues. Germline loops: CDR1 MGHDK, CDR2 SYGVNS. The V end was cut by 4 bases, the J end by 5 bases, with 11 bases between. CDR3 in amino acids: CASSAAGATEAFF. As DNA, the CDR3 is TGTGCCAGCAGTGCAGCTGGGGCGACTGAAGCTTTCTTT. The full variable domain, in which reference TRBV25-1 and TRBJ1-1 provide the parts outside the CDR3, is EADIYQTPRYLVIGTGKKITLECSQTMGHDKMYWYQQDPGMELHLIHYSYGVNSTEKGDLSSESTVSRIRTEHFPLTLESARPSHTSQYLCASSAAGATEAFFGQGTRLTVV.

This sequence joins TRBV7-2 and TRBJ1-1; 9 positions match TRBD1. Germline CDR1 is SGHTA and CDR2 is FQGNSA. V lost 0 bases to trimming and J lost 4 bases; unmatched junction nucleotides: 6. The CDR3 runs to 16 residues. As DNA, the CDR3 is TGTGCCAGCAGCTTAGCAGGGGACAGGGTTCGCACTGAAGCTTTCTTT. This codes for CASSLAGDRVRTEAFF. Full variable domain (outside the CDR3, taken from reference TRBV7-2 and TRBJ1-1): GAGVSQSPSNKVTEKGKDVELRCDPISGHTALYWYRQSLGQGLEFLIYFQGNSAPDKSGLPSDRFSAERTGGSVSTLTIQRTQQEDSAVYLCASSLAGDRVRTEAFFGQGTRLTVV.

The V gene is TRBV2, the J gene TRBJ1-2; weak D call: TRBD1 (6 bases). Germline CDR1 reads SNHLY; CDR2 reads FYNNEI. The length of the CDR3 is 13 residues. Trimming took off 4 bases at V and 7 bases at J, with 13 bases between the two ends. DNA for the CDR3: TGTGCCAGCAGTGTACAGGGTATAGGTGGCTACACCTTC. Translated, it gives CASSVQGIGGYTF.

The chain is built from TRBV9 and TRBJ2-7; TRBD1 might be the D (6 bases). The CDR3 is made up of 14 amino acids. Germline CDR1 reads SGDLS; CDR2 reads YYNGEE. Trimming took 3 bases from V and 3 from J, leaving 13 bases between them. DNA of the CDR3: TGTGCCAGCAGCGCCCGGGACACCATCTACGAGCAGTACTTC. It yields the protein CASSARDTIYEQYF.

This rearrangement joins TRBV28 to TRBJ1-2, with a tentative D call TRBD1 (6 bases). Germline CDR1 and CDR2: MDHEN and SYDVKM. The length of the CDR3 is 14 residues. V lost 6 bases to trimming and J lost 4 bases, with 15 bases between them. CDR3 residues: CASSTHRDPYGYTF. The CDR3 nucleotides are TGTGCCAGCAGCACTCACAGGGATCCCTATGGCTACACCTTC.

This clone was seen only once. In DNA form, the CDR3 reads TGCGCCAGCAGCCCCCCGGGCGGCCCGGGGGATACGCAGTATTTT. This encodes CASSPPGGPGDTQYF. V gene TRBV5-1 combines with J gene TRBJ2-3; D possibly corresponds to TRBD2 (5 bases). Looked up from germline, CDR1 is SGHRS and CDR2 is YFSETQ. The CDR3 totals 15 residues. Trimming took 4 bases from V and 6 from J, leaving 18 bases between them.

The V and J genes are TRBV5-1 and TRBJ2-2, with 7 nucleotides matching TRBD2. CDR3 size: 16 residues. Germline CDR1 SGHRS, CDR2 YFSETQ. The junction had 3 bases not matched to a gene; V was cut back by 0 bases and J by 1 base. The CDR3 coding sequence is TGCGCCAGCAGCTTGGAGTCGGGAGGGAACACCGGGGAGCTGTTTTTT. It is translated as CASSLESGGNTGELFF.

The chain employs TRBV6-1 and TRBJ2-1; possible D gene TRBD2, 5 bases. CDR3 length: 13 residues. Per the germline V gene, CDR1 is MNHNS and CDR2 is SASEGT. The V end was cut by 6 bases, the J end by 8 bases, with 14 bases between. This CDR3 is CASRDPGLHEQFF. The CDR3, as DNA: TGTGCCAGCAGGGACCCGGGGTTGCATGAGCAGTTCTTC.

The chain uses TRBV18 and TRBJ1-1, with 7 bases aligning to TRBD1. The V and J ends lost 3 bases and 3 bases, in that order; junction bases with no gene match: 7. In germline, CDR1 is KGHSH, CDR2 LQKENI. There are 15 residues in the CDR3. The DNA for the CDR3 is TGTGCCAGCTCACCGCGGGACAGCTATTACACTGAAGCTTTCTTT. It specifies CASSPRDSYYTEAFF.

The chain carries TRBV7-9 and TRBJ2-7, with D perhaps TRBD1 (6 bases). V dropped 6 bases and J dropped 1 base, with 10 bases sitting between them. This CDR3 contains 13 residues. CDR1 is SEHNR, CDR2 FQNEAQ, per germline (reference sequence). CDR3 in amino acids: CASRDSSSYEQYF. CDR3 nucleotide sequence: TGTGCCAGCAGGGACAGCAGTTCCTACGAGCAGTACTTC.

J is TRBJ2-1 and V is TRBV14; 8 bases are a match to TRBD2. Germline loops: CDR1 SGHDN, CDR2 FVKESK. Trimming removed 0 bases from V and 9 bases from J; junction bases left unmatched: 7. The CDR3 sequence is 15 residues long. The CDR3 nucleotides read TGTGCCAGCAGCCAAGATTCCGGGAGGGGTCGTGAGCAGTTCTTC. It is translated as CASSQDSGRGREQFF.

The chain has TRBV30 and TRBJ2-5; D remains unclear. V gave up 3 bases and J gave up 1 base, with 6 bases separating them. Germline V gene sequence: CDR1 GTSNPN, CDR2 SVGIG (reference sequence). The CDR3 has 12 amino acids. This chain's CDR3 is CAWSLLQETQYF. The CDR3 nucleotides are TGTGCCTGGAGCCTACTCCAAGAGACCCAGTACTTC.